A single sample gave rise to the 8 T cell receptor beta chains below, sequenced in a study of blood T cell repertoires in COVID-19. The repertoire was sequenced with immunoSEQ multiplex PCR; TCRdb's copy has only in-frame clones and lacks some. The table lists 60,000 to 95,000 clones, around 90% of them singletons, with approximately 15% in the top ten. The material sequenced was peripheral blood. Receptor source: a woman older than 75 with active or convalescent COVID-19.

The CDR3 sequence is CASSIQDRGVGELFF. DNA for the CDR3: TGCGCCAGCAGCATCCAGGACAGGGGGGTCGGGGAGCTGTTTTTT. The V and J genes are TRBV4-3 and TRBJ2-2, with TRBD1 identical over 10 bases. The CDR3 is 15 amino acids. Trimming cost V 5 bases and J 7 bases; bases outside gene matches: 7. Germline V lookup: CDR1 LGHNA, CDR2 YSLEER.

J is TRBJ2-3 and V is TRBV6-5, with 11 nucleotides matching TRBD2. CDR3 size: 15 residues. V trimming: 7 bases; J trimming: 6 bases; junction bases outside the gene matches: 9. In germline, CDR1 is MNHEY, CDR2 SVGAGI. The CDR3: CASTLSGGASDTQYF. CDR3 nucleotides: TGTGCCAGCACCCTTAGCGGGGGGGCCTCCGATACGCAGTATTTT.

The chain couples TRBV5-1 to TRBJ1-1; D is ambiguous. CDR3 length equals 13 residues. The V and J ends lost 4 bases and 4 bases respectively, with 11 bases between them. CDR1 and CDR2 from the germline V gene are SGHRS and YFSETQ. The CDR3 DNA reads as TGCGCCAGCAGCCCGGGCGGGTTCACTGAAGCTTTCTTT. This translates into CASSPGGFTEAFF.

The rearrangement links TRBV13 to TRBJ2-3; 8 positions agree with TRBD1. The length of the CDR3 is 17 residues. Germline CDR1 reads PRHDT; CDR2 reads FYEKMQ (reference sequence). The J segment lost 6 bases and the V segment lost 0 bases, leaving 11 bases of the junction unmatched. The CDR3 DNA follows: TGTGCCAGCAGCTTAGGCATTCGTCAGGGGGCTTCGGATACGCAGTATTTT. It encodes CASSLGIRQGASDTQYF.

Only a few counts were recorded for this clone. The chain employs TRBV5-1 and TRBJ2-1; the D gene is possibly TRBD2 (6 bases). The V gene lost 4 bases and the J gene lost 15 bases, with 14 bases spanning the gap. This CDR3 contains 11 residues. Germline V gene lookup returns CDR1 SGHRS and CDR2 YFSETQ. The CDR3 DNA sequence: TGCGCCAGCAGCGGGGGGTCGATTCCGTTCTTC. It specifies CASSGGSIPFF.

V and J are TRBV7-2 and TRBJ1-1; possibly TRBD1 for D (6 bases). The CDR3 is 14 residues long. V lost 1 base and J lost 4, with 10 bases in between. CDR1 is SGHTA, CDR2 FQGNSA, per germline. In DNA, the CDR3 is TGTGCCAGCAGCTTAGTTGCGACAGGCACTGAAGCTTTCTTT. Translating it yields CASSLVATGTEAFF.

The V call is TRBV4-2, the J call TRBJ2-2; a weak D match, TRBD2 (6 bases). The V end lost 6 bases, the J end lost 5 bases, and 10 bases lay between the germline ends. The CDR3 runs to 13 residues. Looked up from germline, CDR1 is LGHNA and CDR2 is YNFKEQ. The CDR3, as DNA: TGTGCCAGCAGGGACTACTTAACCGGGGAGCTGTTTTTT. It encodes CASRDYLTGELFF.

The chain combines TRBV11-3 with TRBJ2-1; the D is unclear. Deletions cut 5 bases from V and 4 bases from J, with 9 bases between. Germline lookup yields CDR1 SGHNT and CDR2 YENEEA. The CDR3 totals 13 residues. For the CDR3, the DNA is TGTGCCAGCAGCATGTCAGTATACAATGAGCAGTTCTTC. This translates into CASSMSVYNEQFF.